A single sample gave rise to the 29 T cell receptor beta chains below, sequenced in a study of T cells after yellow fever vaccination. One entry per CDR3 protein results from TCRdb running MiXCR on the 5' RACE reads. The sample has some 390,000 distinct CDR3 sequences; roughly 20% are singletons. The specimen was PBMCs, collected before the yellow fever booster vaccination. The receptors stem from a man between 18 and 29 years old who received the YFV17D yellow fever vaccine.

The chain carries TRBV6-5 and TRBJ2-2, with TRBD2 as a possible D gene (5 bases). Per germline, CDR1 MNHEY and CDR2 SVGAGI. V was shortened by 7 bases and J by 4 bases, with 10 bases between the two germline ends. The CDR3 has 13 residues. This CDR3 is CASIPGSTGELFF. As DNA, the CDR3 is TGTGCCAGCATCCCGGGGTCCACCGGGGAGCTGTTTTTT.

The chain is built from TRBV6-5 and TRBJ1-2, with D perhaps matching TRBD1 (5 bases). Germline lookup yields CDR1 MNHEY and CDR2 SVGAGI. V lost 0 bases to trimming and J lost 4 bases, with 9 bases between them. This CDR3 spans 14 amino acids. The CDR3 coding sequence is TGTGCCAGCAGTTACTCTAGGGACCTCTATGGCTACACCTTC. Amino acid sequence: CASSYSRDLYGYTF.

Only a few counts were recorded for this clonotype. The chain combines TRBV30 with TRBJ1-1; D remains ambiguous. Per the germline V gene, CDR1 is GTSNPN and CDR2 is SVGIG (reference sequence). CDR3 size: 11 residues. The V and J ends lost 3 bases and 7 bases respectively, with 9 bases between them. The CDR3 is CAWSRLSEAFF. Written as DNA, the CDR3 is TGTGCCTGGAGCCGACTTAGTGAAGCTTTCTTT.

In this sample, this clonotype turned up a few times. V and J are TRBV7-2 and TRBJ2-3; 7 bases match TRBD1. The J segment lost 4 bases and the V segment lost 5 bases, leaving 9 bases of the junction unmatched. Germline CDR1 reads SGHTA; CDR2 reads FQGNSA. The CDR3 extends over 15 amino acids. The CDR3, as DNA: TGTGCCAGCAGCCGTCAGACAGGGATCGCAGATACGCAGTATTTT. Encoded protein: CASSRQTGIADTQYF.

V is TRBV7-2 and J is TRBJ2-5; perhaps TRBD2 as D (6 bases). The CDR3 extends over 12 amino acids. Per the germline V gene, CDR1 is SGHTA and CDR2 is FQGNSA. V lost 1 base and J lost 13, with 13 bases in between. CDR3 protein: CASSLGSGGVYF. The DNA of the CDR3 is TGTGCCAGCAGCTTAGGATCCGGCGGGGTGTACTTC.

This clonotype was detected only a few times. The chain couples TRBV28 to TRBJ1-2; TRBD1 might be the D (5 bases). This CDR3 has 13 residues. Germline-derived CDR1 and CDR2 are MDHEN and SYDVKM. V lost 3 bases, J lost 8 bases, and 13 bases lay in between. CDR3 nucleotide sequence: TGTGCCAGCAGTTTCCCGCAGGGAGGAGGCTACACCTTC. Protein: CASSFPQGGGYTF.

The sample holds many counts of this clonotype. The chain joins TRBV28 to TRBJ1-3; D remains unclear. The CDR3 covers 12 residues. The germline V and J ends were trimmed by 4 bases and 2 bases, with 3 bases remaining between them. From germline, CDR1 is MDHEN and CDR2 SYDVKM. The CDR3 DNA reads TGTGCCAGCAGTTGGGCTGGAAACACCATATATTTT. Translation: CASSWAGNTIYF.

V is TRBV7-3 and J is TRBJ1-1; 11 bases align to TRBD1. The CDR3 totals 14 residues. The germline V gene has CDR1 SGHTA and CDR2 FQGTGA. Losses at the gene ends were 4 bases for V and 7 bases for J; bases not matched to a gene: 5. CDR3 region: CASSSTGTGGEAFF. DNA of the CDR3: TGTGCCAGCAGCTCCACCGGGACAGGGGGTGAAGCTTTCTTT.

The chain joins TRBV2 to TRBJ2-1, with 8 bases aligning to TRBD2. The junction had 11 bases not matched to a gene; V was cut back by 5 bases and J by 5 bases. The CDR3 totals 16 residues. Germline values: CDR1 SNHLY, CDR2 FYNNEI. The CDR3 nucleotides are TGTGCCAGCAGTTCGACACTAGCGGTTCCGAACAATGAGCAGTTCTTC. Translation: CASSSTLAVPNNEQFF.

This rearrangement joins TRBV20-1 to TRBJ2-3; TRBD2 is a possible D gene (6 bases). The germline gives CDR1 DFQATT, CDR2 SNEGSKA (reference sequence). Trimming stripped 1 base from V and 2 bases from J, with 10 bases between. The CDR3 is 14 residues long. This chain's CDR3 is CSARVGGATDTQYF. The CDR3 nucleotides are TGCAGTGCTAGAGTTGGCGGGGCCACAGATACGCAGTATTTT.

This clonotype was detected a few times. The chain couples TRBV29-1 to TRBJ2-5; D gene unclear. The CDR3 consists of 12 residues. CDR1 is SQVTM, CDR2 ANQGSEA, per germline. V lost 0 bases to trimming and J lost 5 bases, with 7 bases between them. The CDR3 DNA sequence: TGCAGCGTTGAAGAGAGTAGGGAGACCCAGTACTTC. Protein sequence: CSVEESRETQYF.

The V gene is TRBV4-3, the J gene TRBJ2-6; D is unresolved. Per germline, CDR1 LGHNA and CDR2 YSLEER. Trimming removed 0 bases at V and 2 bases at J, with 11 bases between. This CDR3 spans 17 amino acids. The CDR3 reads CASSQDGLLTGANVLTF. In DNA, the CDR3 is TGCGCCAGCAGCCAAGACGGTCTCCTAACTGGGGCCAACGTCCTGACTTTC.

The V gene is TRBV7-2, the J gene TRBJ1-6; D call uncertain. The CDR3 covers 14 residues. With 0 bases removed from V and 12 bases from J, the gap between germline ends came to 12 bases. The V gene's germline CDR1 is SGHTA and CDR2 FQGNSA. CDR3 coding DNA: TGTGCCAGCAGCTTAGCGAGGACCCGGAAACCCCTCCACTTT. This gives the protein CASSLARTRKPLHF.

This chain joins TRBV11-2 and TRBJ1-2; D is possibly TRBD1 (6 bases). Germline V CDR1 and CDR2: SGHAT, FQNNGV. The CDR3 has 15 amino acids. Trimming left V 5 bases short and J 2 bases short, with 15 bases between. The CDR3 region has the DNA TGTGCCAGCAGCCTCAATGGGGGCAGAAACTATGGCTACACCTTC. Encoded protein: CASSLNGGRNYGYTF.

This clonotype has more than one count but fewer than ten. CDR3 protein: CSVGGPLSEQFF. Here the CDR3 DNA reads TGCAGCGTTGGGGGGCCCTTGAGTGAGCAGTTCTTC. This chain connects TRBV29-1 to TRBJ2-1; maybe TRBD1 (6 bases). There are 12 residues in the CDR3. Between the trimmed V and J ends, which lost 4 bases and 9 bases, there was a span of 13 bases. Germline values: CDR1 SQVTM, CDR2 ANQGSEA.

The chain's CDR3 is CASTGAGETQYF. The CDR3 region has the DNA TGTGCCAGCACAGGGGCCGGGGAGACCCAGTACTTC. The chain combines TRBV6-6 with TRBJ2-5; possibly TRBD1 for D (6 bases). The CDR3 consists of 12 residues. The V and J ends lost 7 bases and 5 bases respectively, with 11 bases between them. The germline CDR1 and CDR2 sequences are MNHNY and SVGAGI (reference sequence).

This clonotype was found many times. The CDR3 DNA follows: TGCGCCAGCAGCCTTCCGGGACAGGGCTATGGCTACACCTTC. Residues: CASSLPGQGYGYTF. The J gene is TRBJ1-2, the V gene TRBV4-3; 9 bases map to TRBD1. The CDR3 covers 14 residues. J lost 4 bases, V lost 4 bases, and 4 bases had no gene match. The germline CDR1 and CDR2 sequences are LGHNA and YSLEER.

The rearrangement uses TRBV4-3 and TRBJ1-5, with 7 bases lining up with TRBD1. V trimming: 3 bases; J trimming: 7 bases; junction bases outside the gene matches: 6. CDR3 length: 14 amino acids. Germline V gene sequence: CDR1 LGHNA, CDR2 YSLEER. The DNA for the CDR3 is TGCGCCAGCAGCCAGAGGACAGGCGGGCAGCCCCAGCATTTT. Its translation is CASSQRTGGQPQHF.

The sample holds a few counts of this clonotype. This chain links TRBV25-1 with TRBJ2-1, with D maybe TRBD2 (6 bases). The CDR3 loop spans 16 amino acids. Trimming shortened V by 3 bases and J by 5 bases, and 17 bases separated the two germline ends. Germline V gene data show CDR1 as MGHDK and CDR2 as SYGVNS. The CDR3 spells CASSEMAGRENNEQFF. In DNA form, the CDR3 reads TGTGCCAGCAGTGAGATGGCGGGGCGAGAAAACAATGAGCAGTTCTTC.

The V gene is TRBV6-5, the J gene TRBJ1-3; 8 nucleotides line up with TRBD1. V shed 6 bases, J shed 11 bases, and the junction held 12 bases outside the gene matches. The CDR3 is 14 residues long. Germline loops: CDR1 MNHEY, CDR2 SVGAGI. CDR3 loop: CASRQDRGWLPIYF. CDR3 sequence (DNA): TGTGCCAGCAGACAAGACAGGGGATGGCTCCCCATATATTTT.

This clonotype was recorded a few times. This rearrangement joins TRBV15 to TRBJ2-7, with D tentatively TRBD2 (5 bases). The length of the CDR3 is 12 residues. CDR1 is LNHNV, CDR2 YYDKDF, per germline (reference sequence). V was shortened by 0 bases and J by 7 bases, with 7 bases between the two germline ends. The CDR3 loop reads CATSRDSGEQYF. CDR3 sequence (DNA): TGTGCCACCAGCAGAGATTCGGGGGAGCAGTACTTC.

This clonotype appeared a few times. This chain uses TRBV18 with TRBJ1-1; D gene uncertain. Germline-derived CDR1 and CDR2 are KGHSH and LQKENI. V lost 2 bases and J lost 1, with 11 bases in between. This CDR3 comprises 15 residues. The CDR3 coding sequence is TGTGCCAGCTCACCATCCAGACTGACGAACACTGAAGCTTTCTTT. Protein product: CASSPSRLTNTEAFF.

This clonotype was seen more than once but under ten times. The gene calls are TRBV7-3 and TRBJ1-2, with TRBD1 matching over 8 bases. This CDR3 is built from 13 residues. Germline V CDR1 and CDR2: SGHTA, FQGTGA. J gave up 8 bases and V 5 bases, and 7 bases lay outside the gene matches. This CDR3 is CASSPGQVSGYTF. The DNA of the CDR3 is TGTGCCAGCAGCCCGGGACAGGTCAGCGGCTACACCTTC.

This clonotype came up many times. V usage is TRBV9 and J usage is TRBJ2-3, with TRBD2 as a possible D gene (5 bases). The V end lost 4 bases, the J end lost 5 bases, and 17 bases lay between the germline ends. The germline V gene has CDR1 SGDLS and CDR2 YYNGEE. The CDR3 totals 15 residues. The CDR3 sequence is CASSPLAGLGDTQYF. The CDR3 bases are TGTGCCAGCAGCCCCCTGGCCGGACTTGGAGATACGCAGTATTTT.

This clonotype was seen a single time. The V call is TRBV4-2, the J call TRBJ1-3; no definite D call. In germline, CDR1 is LGHNA, CDR2 YNFKEQ. This CDR3 contains 18 residues. V lost 0 bases and J 4 bases, leaving 19 bases between the germline ends. The CDR3 sequence: CASSQEGILSVSGNTIYF. CDR3 bases: TGTGCCAGCAGCCAAGAGGGAATTCTTAGTGTTTCGGGAAACACCATATATTTT.

This chain uses TRBV6-5 with TRBJ1-6; weak D call: TRBD1 (5 bases). CDR3 length: 18 residues. With 0 bases removed from V and 0 bases from J, the gap between germline ends came to 12 bases. The germline V gene encodes CDR1 MNHEY and CDR2 SVGAGI. The CDR3 sequence: CASSYSGAKSSYNSPLHF. CDR3 sequence (DNA): TGTGCCAGCAGTTACTCCGGGGCGAAAAGCTCCTATAATTCACCCCTCCACTTT.

This clonotype appeared many times. V is TRBV5-1 and J is TRBJ2-2; 7 bases are a match to TRBD1. Germline-derived CDR1 and CDR2 are SGHRS and YFSETQ. The CDR3 contains 14 residues. Trimming took 7 bases from V and 1 from J; bases not matched to a gene: 4. The DNA for the CDR3 is TGCGCCAGCGTCCGGGACAGGAACACCGGGGAGCTGTTTTTT. Translating gives CASVRDRNTGELFF.

The V call is TRBV19, the J call TRBJ2-7, with D perhaps TRBD2 (5 bases). CDR3 length: 13 residues. The V and J ends lost 3 bases and 6 bases respectively, with 12 bases between them. Germline V gene data show CDR1 as LNHDA and CDR2 as SQIVND (reference sequence). The CDR3 nucleotides are TGTGCCAGTAGTATTTCCGGGGTCGGCGAGCAGTACTTC. It translates to CASSISGVGEQYF.

This clonotype was seen just once. J is TRBJ2-7 and V is TRBV4-3; 7 bases fit TRBD1. The J segment lost 9 bases and the V segment lost 10 bases, leaving 24 bases of the junction unmatched. The germline V gene encodes CDR1 LGHNA and CDR2 YSLEER. CDR3 length: 16 residues. In nucleotides, the CDR3 is TGCGCCATCAGTCCCGGGGCCGCGACAGGGACGTCGTGGCAGTACTTC. Its translation is CAISPGAATGTSWQYF.